This is a list of T cell receptor beta chains from one sample in a study of OX40 agonist ivuxolimab in advanced cancers. Assay: immunoSEQ multiplex PCR; the TCRdb copy retains only in-frame clones and omits some. Of tens of thousands of clones listed, approximately 80% are singletons. Source: CD4+ or CD8+ T cells sorted from blood, taken in a trial of the OX40 agonist ivuxolimab. The receptors here all came from an adult with an advanced solid tumor such as melanoma, head and neck, liver or kidney cancer. CDR3s leave out the opening cysteine and the closing phenylalanine or tryptophan.

v_call	j_call	cdr3_aa
TRBV5-1	TRBJ1-5	ASSLAANQPQH
TRBV10-2	TRBJ1-4	ASREGWGVEKLF
TRBV5-6	TRBJ2-1	ANSPPAAGGRNEQF
TRBV11-2	TRBJ2-2	ASSLDSGGSTGELF
TRBV11-2	TRBJ1-1	ASSPQGTPNTEAF
TRBV6-5	TRBJ2-7	ASRPGSHEQY
TRBV5-6	TRBJ2-6	ASSSELSRVGANVLT
TRBV15	TRBJ2-1	ATSRVGSYNEQF
TRBV5-4	TRBJ2-6	ASRPGQGISGANVLT
TRBV5-6	TRBJ1-1	ASSLPGNTEAF
TRBV9	TRBJ2-2	ASSVISGQGYGGELF
TRBV6-5	TRBJ2-7	ASSNGLAGYEQY
TRBV4-1	TRBJ2-4	ASSHGGRENIQY
TRBV5-6	TRBJ1-2	ASSTIRRGYT
TRBV6-6	TRBJ1-2	ASEPNAKYGYT
TRBV27	TRBJ2-5	ASSFRRKETQY
TRBV21-1	TRBJ2-7	ASSLRGQGRPYEQY
TRBV7-9	TRBJ1-3	ASLPQGPGNTIY
TRBV5-1	TRBJ2-5	ASSFSPGRMETQY
TRBV9	TRBJ1-1	ASSVYGADTEAF
TRBV30	TRBJ1-5	AWNVKGVSHQPQH
TRBV6-5	TRBJ2-7	ASIARGASYEQY
TRBV15	TRBJ2-3	ATSRVGGPTDTQY
TRBV6-1	TRBJ1-5	AISGSPLGTENQPQH
TRBV5-1	TRBJ2-2	ASSFGPHDRELF
TRBV28	TRBJ1-5	ASSHYRAQPQH
TRBV6-5	TRBJ1-3	ASSLRQYGNTIY
TRBV6-5	TRBJ1-2	ASSDRQPPYGYT
TRBV5-1	TRBJ2-1	ASSWGVGRVEQF
TRBV30	TRBJ2-5	AWSVGFQETQY
TRBV30	TRBJ1-5	AWSAEQGRTQPQH
TRBV27	TRBJ2-7	ASSRNAGTGGYEQY
TRBV19	TRBJ1-1	ATMGTGNTEAF
TRBV6-1	TRBJ2-3	ASTGLGTDTQY
TRBV18	TRBJ2-6	ASSLGTGGSGANVLT
TRBV19	TRBJ2-6	AIRGQGALGANVLT
TRBV2	TRBJ2-3	ASLRDGPHDTQY
TRBV2	TRBJ1-2	ASSRGSNYGYT
TRBV2	TRBJ1-6	ASSEEGQGVSPLH
TRBV27	TRBJ1-5	ASSWTGTQPQH
TRBV5-6	TRBJ1-1	ASSLLGQGGTEAF
TRBV27	TRBJ2-1	ASSRQTSGRELEF
TRBV11-2	TRBJ2-1	ASSTSSGSFNEQF
TRBV9	TRBJ2-1	ASSATPSGSSYNEQF
TRBV9	TRBJ1-2	ASRGGNVPGAYGYT
TRBV7-3	TRBJ1-2	ASSLNPLDAGGYT
TRBV9	TRBJ1-6	ASSVAATNSLLH
TRBV19	TRBJ2-7	ASSSHRDEQY
TRBV9	TRBJ2-1	ASSVAVQPAYNEQF
TRBV5-1	TRBJ2-7	ASSSLAGDSYEQY
TRBV5-1	TRBJ2-1	ASSLGSVSSYNEQF
TRBV7-8	TRBJ2-1	ASSLTGNEQF
TRBV2	TRBJ1-6	ASSVGQGLSYNSPLH
TRBV10-2	TRBJ1-1	ASRAPLTGVAF
TRBV11-2	TRBJ2-1	ASSLGSTYNEQF
TRBV6-5	TRBJ1-2	ASSSLDREYGYT
TRBV7-7	TRBJ2-5	ASSLDASGETQY
TRBV11-2	TRBJ1-1	ASRITGLGSSEAF
TRBV5-4	TRBJ2-2	ASSSRNRATGELF
TRBV18	TRBJ1-4	ASSPQQQSTTNEKLF